The sequence of this T cell receptor (beta chain) was determined in a study of blood T cell repertoires in COVID-19. About the study: Acute and convalescent COVID-19 samples came from the United States, Italy and Spain.

The germline V and J ends were trimmed by 10 bases and 0 bases, with 14 bases remaining between them. The CDR3 consists of 14 residues. Looked up from germline, CDR1 is MNHEY and CDR2 is SVGAGI. In the authors' methods: Amplifying reference gene primers gave estimates of nucleated cell counts. Method: immunoSEQ multiplex PCR; TCRdb's copy keeps in-frame clones and lacks some. The DNA gave D and trimming, while V, J and clone size come from that table. The sample carries 150,000 to 200,000 clones, 70% to 90% recorded once. This sequence was found in a man over 45 with active or convalescent COVID-19. The sequenced material came from peripheral blood. V is TRBV6-5 and J is TRBJ2-3; D is perhaps TRBD2 (6 bases). CDR3 in amino acids: CATRRGSSTDTQYF. CDR3 sequence (DNA): TGTGCCACTCGACGGGGGTCTAGCACAGATACGCAGTATTTT.